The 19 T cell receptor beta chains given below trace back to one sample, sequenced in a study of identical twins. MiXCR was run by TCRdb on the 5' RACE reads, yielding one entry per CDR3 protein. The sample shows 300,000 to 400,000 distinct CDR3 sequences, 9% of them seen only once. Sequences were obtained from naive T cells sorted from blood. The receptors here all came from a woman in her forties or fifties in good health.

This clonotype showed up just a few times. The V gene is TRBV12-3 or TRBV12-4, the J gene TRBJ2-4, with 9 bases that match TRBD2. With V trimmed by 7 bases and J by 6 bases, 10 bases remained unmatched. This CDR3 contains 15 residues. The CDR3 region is CASTLTGLALNIQYF. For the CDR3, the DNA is TGTGCCAGCACCCTAACGGGACTAGCCCTAAACATTCAGTACTTC.

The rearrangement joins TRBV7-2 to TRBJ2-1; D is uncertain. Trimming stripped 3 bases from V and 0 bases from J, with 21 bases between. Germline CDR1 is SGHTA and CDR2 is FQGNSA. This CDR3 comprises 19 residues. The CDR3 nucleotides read TGTGCCAGCAGCTTCGGGCGTGGAAGTGGGATGGGCTCCTACAATGAGCAGTTCTTC. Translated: CASSFGRGSGMGSYNEQFF.

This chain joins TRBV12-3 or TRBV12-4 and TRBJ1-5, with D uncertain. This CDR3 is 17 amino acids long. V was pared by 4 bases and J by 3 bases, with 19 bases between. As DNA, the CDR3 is TGTGCCAGCAGTTCCTCTAAGCCCCCGGCAGCCAATCAGCCCCAGCATTTT. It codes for CASSSSKPPAANQPQHF.

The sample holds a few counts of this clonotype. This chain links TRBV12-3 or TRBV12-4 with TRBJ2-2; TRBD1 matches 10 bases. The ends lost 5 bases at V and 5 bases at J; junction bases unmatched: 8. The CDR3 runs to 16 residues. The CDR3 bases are TGTGCCAGCAGTCCCCGACAGGGGGCCTGGACCGGGGAGCTGTTTTTT. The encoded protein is CASSPRQGAWTGELFF.

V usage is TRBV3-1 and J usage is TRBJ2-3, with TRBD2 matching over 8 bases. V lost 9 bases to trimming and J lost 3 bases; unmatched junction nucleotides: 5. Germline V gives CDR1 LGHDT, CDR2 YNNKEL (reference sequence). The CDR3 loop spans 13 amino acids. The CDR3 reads CASRGGATDTQYF. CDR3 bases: TGTGCCAGTCGGGGGGGGGCAACAGATACGCAGTATTTT.

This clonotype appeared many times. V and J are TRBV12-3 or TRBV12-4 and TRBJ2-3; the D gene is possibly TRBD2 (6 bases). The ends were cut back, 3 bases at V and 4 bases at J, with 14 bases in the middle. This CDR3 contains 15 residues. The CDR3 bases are TGTGCCAGCAGTTTCTGGCTAGCGCAGGCAGATACGCAGTATTTT. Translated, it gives CASSFWLAQADTQYF.

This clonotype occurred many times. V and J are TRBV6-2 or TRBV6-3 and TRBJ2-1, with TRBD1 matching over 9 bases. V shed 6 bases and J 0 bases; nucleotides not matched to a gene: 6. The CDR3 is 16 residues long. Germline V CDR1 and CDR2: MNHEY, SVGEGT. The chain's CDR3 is CASSSQGATSYNEQFF. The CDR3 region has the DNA TGTGCCAGCAGCTCACAGGGGGCTACCTCCTACAATGAGCAGTTCTTC.

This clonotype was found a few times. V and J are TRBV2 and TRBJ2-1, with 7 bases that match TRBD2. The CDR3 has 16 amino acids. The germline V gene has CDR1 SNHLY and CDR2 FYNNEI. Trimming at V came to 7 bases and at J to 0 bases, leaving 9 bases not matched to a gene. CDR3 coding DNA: TGTGCCAGCACCGGGCTAGCGGCAGTCTCCTACAATGAGCAGTTCTTC. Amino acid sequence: CASTGLAAVSYNEQFF. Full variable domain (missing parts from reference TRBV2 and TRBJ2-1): EPEVTQTPSHQVTQMGQEVILRCVPISNHLYFYWYRQILGQKVEFLVSFYNNEISEKSEIFDDQFSVERPDGSNFTLKIRSTKLEDSAMYFCASTGLAAVSYNEQFFGPGTRLTVL.

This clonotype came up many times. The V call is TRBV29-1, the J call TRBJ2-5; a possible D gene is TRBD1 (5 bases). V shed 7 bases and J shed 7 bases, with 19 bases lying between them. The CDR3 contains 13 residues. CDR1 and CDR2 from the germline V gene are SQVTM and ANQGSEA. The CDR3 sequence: CSALPQASGTQYF. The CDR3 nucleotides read TGCAGCGCGCTTCCACAGGCCTCAGGGACCCAGTACTTC.

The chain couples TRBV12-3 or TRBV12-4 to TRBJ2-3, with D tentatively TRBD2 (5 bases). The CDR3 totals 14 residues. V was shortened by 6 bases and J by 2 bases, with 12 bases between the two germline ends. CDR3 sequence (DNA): TGTGCCAGCAGCATGACTATCCCCACAGATACGCAGTATTTT. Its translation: CASSMTIPTDTQYF.

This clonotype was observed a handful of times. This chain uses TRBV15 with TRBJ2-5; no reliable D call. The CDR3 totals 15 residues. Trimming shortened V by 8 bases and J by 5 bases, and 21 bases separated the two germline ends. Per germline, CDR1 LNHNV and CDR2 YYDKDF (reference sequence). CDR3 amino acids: CATYPGSGSSETQYF. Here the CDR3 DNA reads TGTGCCACCTATCCCGGGTCAGGTTCTTCGGAGACCCAGTACTTC.

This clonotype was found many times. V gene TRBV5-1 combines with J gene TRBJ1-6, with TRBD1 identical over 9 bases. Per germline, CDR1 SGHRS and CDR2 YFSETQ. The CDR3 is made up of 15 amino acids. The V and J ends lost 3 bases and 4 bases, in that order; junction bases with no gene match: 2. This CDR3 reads CASSSGQGYNSPLHF. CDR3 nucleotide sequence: TGCGCCAGCAGCTCCGGACAGGGGTATAATTCACCCCTCCACTTT.

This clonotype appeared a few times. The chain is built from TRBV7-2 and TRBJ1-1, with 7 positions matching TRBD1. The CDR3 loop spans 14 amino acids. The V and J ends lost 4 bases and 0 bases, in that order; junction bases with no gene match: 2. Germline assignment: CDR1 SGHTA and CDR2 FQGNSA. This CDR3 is CASSYRGLNTEAFF. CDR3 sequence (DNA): TGTGCCAGCAGCTACAGGGGCCTGAACACTGAAGCTTTCTTT. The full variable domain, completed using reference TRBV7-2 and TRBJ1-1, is GAGVSQSPSNKVTEKGKDVELRCDPISGHTALYWYRQSLGQGLEFLIYFQGNSAPDKSGLPSDRFSAERTGGSVSTLTIQRTQQEDSAVYLCASSYRGLNTEAFFGQGTRLTVV.

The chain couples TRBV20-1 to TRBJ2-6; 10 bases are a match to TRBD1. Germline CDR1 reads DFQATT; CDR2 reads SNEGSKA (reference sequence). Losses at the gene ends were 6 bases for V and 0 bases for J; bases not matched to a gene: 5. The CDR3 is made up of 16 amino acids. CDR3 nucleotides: TGCAGTGCCAGGACAGGGGGGACCTCTGGGGCCAACGTCCTGACTTTC. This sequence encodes CSARTGGTSGANVLTF.

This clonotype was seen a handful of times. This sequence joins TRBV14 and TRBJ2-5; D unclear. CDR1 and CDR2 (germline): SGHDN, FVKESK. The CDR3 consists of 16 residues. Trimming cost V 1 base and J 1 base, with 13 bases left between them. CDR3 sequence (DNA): TGTGCCAGCAGCCAAGGGATGGGGTTAACCCAAGAGACCCAGTACTTC. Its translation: CASSQGMGLTQETQYF.

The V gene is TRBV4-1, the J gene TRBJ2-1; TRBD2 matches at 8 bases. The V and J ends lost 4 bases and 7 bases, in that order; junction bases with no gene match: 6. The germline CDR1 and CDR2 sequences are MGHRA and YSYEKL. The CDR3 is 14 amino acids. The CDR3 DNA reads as TGCGCCAGCAGCCCCAGCGGGAGTTGGAATGAGCAGTTCTTC. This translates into CASSPSGSWNEQFF.

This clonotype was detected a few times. The CDR3 sequence: CASSQDGGHYEQYF. Written as DNA, the CDR3 is TGTGCCAGCAGCCAAGATGGGGGACACTACGAGCAGTACTTC. The chain combines TRBV4-2 with TRBJ2-7, with D perhaps matching TRBD1 (6 bases). Trimming removed 0 bases from V and 3 bases from J, with 9 bases in between. The CDR3 is made up of 14 amino acids. Germline CDR1 is LGHNA and CDR2 is YNFKEQ.

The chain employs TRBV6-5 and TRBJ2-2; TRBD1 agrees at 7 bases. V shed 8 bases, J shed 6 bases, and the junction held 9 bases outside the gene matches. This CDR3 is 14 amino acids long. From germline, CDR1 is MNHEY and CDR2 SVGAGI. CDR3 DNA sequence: TGTGCCAGCCAAAGGACAGGAGTTGCCGGGGAGCTGTTTTTT. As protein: CASQRTGVAGELFF.

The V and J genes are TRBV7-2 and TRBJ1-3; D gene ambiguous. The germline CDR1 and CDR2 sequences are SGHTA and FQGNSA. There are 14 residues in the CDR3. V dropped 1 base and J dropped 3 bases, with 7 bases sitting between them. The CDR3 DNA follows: TGTGCCAGCAGCTTAGGACATGGTGGAAACACCATATATTTT. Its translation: CASSLGHGGNTIYF.